These T cell receptor beta chains were read from a single sample in a study of blood T cell repertoires in COVID-19. Assay: immunoSEQ multiplex PCR; the TCRdb copy retains only in-frame clones and omits some. This table has some 70,000 clones, 83% appearing once. The material sequenced was peripheral blood. The source of these receptors is a man older than 75 with acute or convalescent COVID-19. The CDR3 runs from the conserved cysteine through the conserved F or W. The order of the fields is CDR3 length, V gene, D gene, J gene, clone size, CDR3 DNA, CDR3 protein. D genes are given only for firm matches. Not all rows give a size; the values are once, few, many and, for expanded clones, a class.

>15|TRBV6-2/TRBV6-3|-|TRBJ2-3|-
TGTGCCAGCAGTTACGGGAGTCTGAGCACAGATACGCAGTATTTT
CASSYGSLSTDTQYF
>16|TRBV11-1|TRBD1|TRBJ2-2|-
TGTGCCAGCAGCTTGGGGCAGGGGGCGAAAACCGGGGAGCTGTTTTTT
CASSLGQGAKTGELFF
>16|TRBV7-2|TRBD2|TRBJ2-3|-
TGTGCCAGCAGCTTAGGCGGGAGGGTTCAGCCAGATACGCAGTATTTT
CASSLGGRVQPDTQYF
>14|TRBV7-2|TRBD2|TRBJ2-3|once
TGTGCCAGCAGCTCCAGCGGGACGACAGATACGCAGTATTTT
CASSSSGTTDTQYF
>15|TRBV14|-|TRBJ2-2|-
TGTGCCAGCAGCCAAGATCTCGGGGAAACCGGGGAGCTGTTTTTT
CASSQDLGETGELFF
>13|TRBV7-2|-|TRBJ1-2|-
TGTGCCAGCAGCGTACACAATACCTATGGCTACACCTTC
CASSVHNTYGYTF
>16|TRBV19|TRBD2|TRBJ2-5|-
TGTGCCAGTAGCCTCGGGACTAGCGGGAGCGGAGAGACCCAGTACTTC
CASSLGTSGSGETQYF
>14|TRBV5-4|TRBD1|TRBJ1-6|few
TGTGCCAGCAGTTTCGACAGGGGGAATTCACCCCTCCACTTT
CASSFDRGNSPLHF
>14|TRBV11-1|-|TRBJ2-7|-
TGTGCCAGCACCCCTACAGGGAACTCCTACGAGCAGTACTTC
CASTPTGNSYEQYF
>14|TRBV13|-|TRBJ1-4|-
TGTGCCAGCAGCTTAGGGACACCGAATGAAAAACTGTTTTTT
CASSLGTPNEKLFF
>12|TRBV25-1|TRBD1|TRBJ1-2|-
TGTGCCAGCGGACAGGAAAACTATGGCTACACCTTC
CASGQENYGYTF
>12|TRBV29-1|TRBD1|TRBJ1-1|-
TGCAGCGTTCGACAGGGCAACACTGAAGCTTTCTTT
CSVRQGNTEAFF
>17|TRBV6-2/TRBV6-3|TRBD1|TRBJ1-1|once
TGTGCCAGCAGTCCACAGGGGAAGGGCCGTCGGTCCACTGAAGCTTTCTTT
CASSPQGKGRRSTEAFF
>14|TRBV11-2|-|TRBJ2-7|-
TGTGCCAGCAGCTTAGTTCCCGGCTCCTACGAGCAGTACTTC
CASSLVPGSYEQYF
>16|TRBV24-1|TRBD2|TRBJ2-3|-
TGTGCCACCAGTGACTCGCGGCTAGCGGGAGCGGATACGCAGTATTTT
CATSDSRLAGADTQYF
>15|TRBV19|-|TRBJ2-7|-
TGTGCCAGTAGTATCGGACTGGGTGTTATCTACGAGCAGTACTTC
CASSIGLGVIYEQYF
>14|TRBV5-6|-|TRBJ1-1|-
TGTGCCAGCAGCTTTCGTAGAGAGGGGGCTGAAGCTTTCTTT
CASSFRREGAEAFF
>17|TRBV5-1|TRBD1|TRBJ1-2|few
TGCGCCAGCACCCTTTTTGCCACAGGGGGCAACGACTATGGCTACACCTTC
CASTLFATGGNDYGYTF
>13|TRBV19|-|TRBJ1-1|few
TGTGCCAGTAGCCGGGACATCTACACTGAAGCTTTCTTT
CASSRDIYTEAFF
>14|TRBV6-5|TRBD2|TRBJ2-1|once
TGTGCCAGCAGCCAGCGGGAGGCCTACAATGAGCAGTTCTTC
CASSQREAYNEQFF
>13|TRBV7-2|-|TRBJ1-1|-
TGTGCCAGCAGCTTCGGGATGAACACTGAAGCTTTCTTT
CASSFGMNTEAFF
>15|TRBV11-2|-|TRBJ2-7|-
TGTGCCAGCAGCTTAGATCGAGCCCTAGGCGGCGAGCAGTACTTC
CASSLDRALGGEQYF
>14|TRBV6-1|TRBD2|TRBJ2-2|-
TGTGCCAGCAGTGACCGCGGGGGAACCGGGGAGCTGTTTTTT
CASSDRGGTGELFF
>16|TRBV10-3|-|TRBJ1-6|-
TGTGCCATCAGTGAGGGGGCAGGGGAATTTAATTCACCCCTCCACTTT
CAISEGAGEFNSPLHF
>12|TRBV28|-|TRBJ1-2|once
TGTGCCGGCTCCGACGGGGGGCTTGGCTACACCTTC
CAGSDGGLGYTF
>18|TRBV5-1|TRBD2|TRBJ2-1|few
TGCGCCAGCAGCTTGGATTCTAGCGGGAGACCTTCCTACAATGAGCAGTTCTTC
CASSLDSSGRPSYNEQFF
>13|TRBV7-2|-|TRBJ2-3|-
TGTGCCAGCAGCGCGACAGCGTTTGATACGCAGTATTTT
CASSATAFDTQYF
>15|TRBV7-2|-|TRBJ2-2|once
TGTGCCAGCAGCGCCACCGGACTTAACACCGGGGAGCTGTTTTTT
CASSATGLNTGELFF
>15|TRBV6-2/TRBV6-3|TRBD2|TRBJ2-3|-
TGTGCCAGCAGTTATTGGACTAGCGGCACAGATACGCAGTATTTT
CASSYWTSGTDTQYF
>14|TRBV14|-|TRBJ2-7|-
TGTGCCAGCAGCCAAGATCTCGGGGGCTACGAGCAGTACTTC
CASSQDLGGYEQYF
>17|TRBV3-1/TRBV3-2|TRBD2|TRBJ2-3|once
TGTGCCAGCAGCCAAGAATTCTCAGGACTAGGCACAGATACGCAGTATTTT
CASSQEFSGLGTDTQYF
>13|TRBV29-1|TRBD2|TRBJ2-1|once
TGCAGCGTTGTACTAGCGGGGCTGAATGAGCAGTTCTTC
CSVVLAGLNEQFF
>15|TRBV6-5|TRBD1|TRBJ2-7|-
TGTGCCAGCAGCCTACTTCCGGGACAGGGCTACGAGCAGTACTTC
CASSLLPGQGYEQYF
>14|TRBV6-5|TRBD1|TRBJ2-3|-
TGTGCCAGCATTGGAGGACAGGCGGTAGATACGCAGTATTTT
CASIGGQAVDTQYF
>15|TRBV11-1|-|TRBJ2-2|few
TGTGCCAGCAGCTTAACCGGGTCGAACACCGGGGAGCTGTTTTTT
CASSLTGSNTGELFF
>13|TRBV11-3|-|TRBJ2-1|-
TGTGCCAGCAGCTTAGCGGTGTACAATGAGCAGTTCTTC
CASSLAVYNEQFF
>13|TRBV12-3/TRBV12-4|-|TRBJ1-2|-
TGTGCCAGCAGTTCGGGTAAAGTCGTGGGCTACACCTTC
CASSSGKVVGYTF
>14|TRBV2|-|TRBJ2-3|once
TGTGCCAGCAGTGCACGACAGAGCACAGATACGCAGTATTTT
CASSARQSTDTQYF
>13|TRBV27|-|TRBJ1-2|-
TGTGCCAGCAGTCTGAGGAATAACTATGGCTACACCTTC
CASSLRNNYGYTF
>14|TRBV3-1/TRBV3-2|-|TRBJ1-1|-
TGTGCCAGCAGCCAATTAACAGAGAACACTGAAGCTTTCTTT
CASSQLTENTEAFF
>17|TRBV27|TRBD1|TRBJ2-6|-
TGTGCCAGCAGTTATGGGACAGGACGCACTGGGGCCAACGTCCTGACTTTC
CASSYGTGRTGANVLTF
>16|TRBV28|TRBD2|TRBJ2-5|-
TGTGCCAGCAGCCCGGGACTAGCGGGAATCACAGAGACCCAGTACTTC
CASSPGLAGITETQYF
>17|TRBV13|TRBD1|TRBJ1-3|-
TGTGCCAGCAGCTTAGCCCGGGACAGCGCCTCTGGAAACACCATATATTTT
CASSLARDSASGNTIYF
>13|TRBV28|TRBD1|TRBJ2-7|-
TGTGCCACCGAGACAGGGGGGCACTACGAGCAGTACTTC
CATETGGHYEQYF
>14|TRBV3-1/TRBV3-2|TRBD1|TRBJ1-1|-
TGTGCCAGCAGCCAACGGGACAGGGGCGTAGGAGCTTTCTTT
CASSQRDRGVGAFF
>14|TRBV21-1|-|TRBJ1-1|-
TGTGCCAGCAGCAAAGAGGAGGGGAACACTGAAGCTTTCTTT
CASSKEEGNTEAFF
>14|TRBV7-2|TRBD1|TRBJ2-2|once
TGTGCCAGCAGCCGGGGACAGGGGGCCGGGGAGCTGTTTTTT
CASSRGQGAGELFF
>15|TRBV9|-|TRBJ2-1|-
TGTGCCAGCAGCGTAATAGCGGACTCCTACAATGAGCAGTTCTTC
CASSVIADSYNEQFF
>14|TRBV29-1|TRBD2|TRBJ2-1|-
TGCAGCGTTGGATTAGCGGGAGGGCCTAATGAGCAGTTCTTC
CSVGLAGGPNEQFF
>14|TRBV18|TRBD1|TRBJ2-7|-
TGTGCCAGCGCAACCGACAGGGGGAAATACGAGCAGTACTTC
CASATDRGKYEQYF
>14|TRBV2|-|TRBJ1-2|-
TGTGCCAGCAGTATCAGGAATGGGGCTGATGGCTACACCTTC
CASSIRNGADGYTF
>16|TRBV11-2|-|TRBJ2-7|-
TGTGCCAGCAGCTCCCGGCAGCGGGTGGCGCACTACGAGCAGTACTTC
CASSSRQRVAHYEQYF
>15|TRBV10-1|TRBD2|TRBJ2-5|-
TGCGCCAGCGCAGAGCGGGAGGGCCAAGGAGAGACCCAGTACTTC
CASAEREGQGETQYF